A single sample is the source of the 17 T cell receptor beta chains below, sequenced in a study of a mutant IDH1 vaccine in newly diagnosed glioma. Using immunoSEQ multiplex PCR, the repertoire was profiled, and TCRdb retains in-frame clones only, with some absent. The sample includes roughly 74,000 clones, approximately 85% of them seen just once. This sample's time point: week 23, last vaccination. Topical imiquimod was applied with each vaccine dose, which held 300 ug of mutant IDH1 20-mer peptide. Their recognized antigens are unknown. This material consisted of PBMCs, taken from a glioma patient whose treatment included an IDH1 peptide vaccine. All receptors derive from a young man with glioma. Some clones in this sample may be carry-over from other donors' samples.

DNA of the CDR3: TGTGCCAGCAGACCACCGGGACAGAGCGAGGATGGCTACACCTTC. Protein: CASRPPGQSEDGYTF. The rearrangement joins TRBV21-1 to TRBJ1-2; the listed D gene, TRBD1, was not tested against the DNA. TRBV21-1 is labeled a pseudogene. This CDR3 has 15 amino acids.

Note on this clone: The DNA is left out, because the CDR3 cannot be placed on it with certainty; the CDR3 is given as TCRdb lists it. This sequence joins TRBV9 and TRBJ2-5; the D call TRBD2 from the table was never checked on the DNA. The germline CDR1 and CDR2 sequences are SGDLS and YYNGEE. From its first to its last residue, the CDR3 has 14 amino acids. The CDR3 is CASSVSLYQETQYF.

This chain joins TRBV4-2 and TRBJ1-2; 7 bases are shared with TRBD1. Germline V lookup: CDR1 LGHNA, CDR2 YNFKEQ. V lost 0 bases and J lost 4; bases outside the gene matches: 5. This CDR3 region has 15 residues. The CDR3: CASSQEWAGGYGYTF. CDR3 DNA sequence: TGTGCCAGCAGCCAAGAATGGGCAGGGGGCTATGGCTACACCTTC.

This clone was detected only once. This chain connects TRBV21-1 to TRBJ1-5. TRBV21-1 is a documented pseudogene. The CDR3 totals 13 residues. For the CDR3, the DNA is TGTGCCAGCAGCAGGGGAGGGAATCAGCCCCAGCATTTT. This encodes CASSRGGNQPQHF.

The chain carries TRBV7-2 and TRBJ1-1; 9 bases are a match to TRBD1. This CDR3 spans 13 amino acids. Germline CDR1 is SGHTA and CDR2 is FQGNSA. J gave up 4 bases and V 5 bases, and 2 bases lay outside the gene matches. CDR3 sequence (DNA): TGTGCCAGCAGCGGGGACAGGGCCACTGAAGCTTTCTTT. Translated, it gives CASSGDRATEAFF.

This chain uses TRBV4-1 with TRBJ2-1; possibly TRBD1 for D (6 bases). The CDR3 runs 16 residues. The germline CDR1 and CDR2 sequences are MGHRA and YSYEKL. V gave up 3 bases and J gave up 0 bases, with 12 bases separating them. CDR3 bases: TGCGCCAGCAGCCAGCTAGGGGGAATCTCCTACAATGAGCAGTTCTTC. As protein: CASSQLGGISYNEQFF.

The chain recombines TRBV7-6 with TRBJ1-6; TRBD1 aligns across 8 bases. This CDR3 region has 16 residues. Unmatched junction bases numbered 6, after V lost 4 bases and J lost 4 bases. Germline-derived CDR1 and CDR2 are SGHVS and FNYEAQ. In nucleotides, the CDR3 is TGTGCCAGCAGCTCACAGGGGGAAGGTTATAATTCACCCCTCCACTTT. Translation: CASSSQGEGYNSPLHF.

The chain recombines TRBV7-8 with TRBJ2-7, with TRBD2 matching 10 bases. The J segment lost 5 bases and the V segment lost 3 bases, leaving 7 bases of the junction unmatched. This CDR3 is 15 amino acids long. CDR1 is SGHVS, CDR2 FQNEAQ, per germline. CDR3 nucleotides: TGTGCCAGCAGCTTGAAGCTAGCGGGAGATCACGAGCAGTACTTC. As protein: CASSLKLAGDHEQYF.

This rearrangement joins TRBV7-9 to TRBJ2-1; D not resolved. The CDR3 consists of 16 residues. Trimming shortened V by 5 bases and J by 3 bases, and 17 bases separated the two germline ends. From germline, CDR1 is SEHNR and CDR2 FQNEAQ (reference sequence). CDR3 in DNA: TGTGCCAGCAGCCTGTTAGGGCGGAACTACTACAATGAGCAGTTCTTC. As protein: CASSLLGRNYYNEQFF.

CDR3 DNA sequence: TGCAGCGTCAGAAAGGGCTGGGACAGGGGGGACGAGCAGTACTTC. It translates to CSVRKGWDRGDEQYF. The chain links TRBV29-1 to TRBJ2-5; 11 nucleotides match TRBD1. Near its end, the DNA agrees better with TRBJ2-7, so the J call may be wrong. The germline CDR1 and CDR2 sequences are SQVTM and ANQGSEA. CDR3 length equals 15 residues.

The chain employs TRBV5-5 and TRBJ1-5, with 7 bases fitting TRBD1. CDR3 length: 15 amino acids. Germline V gene data show CDR1 as SGHKS and CDR2 as YYEKEE (reference sequence). The V and J ends lost 4 bases and 3 bases, in that order; junction bases with no gene match: 7. CDR3 protein: CASSVRGLVNQPQHF. CDR3 sequence (DNA): TGTGCCAGCAGCGTGAGGGGGCTTGTCAATCAGCCCCAGCATTTT.

The chain links TRBV14 to TRBJ2-1, with a tentative D call TRBD2 (6 bases). CDR3 length equals 14 residues. Germline CDR1 and CDR2: SGHDN and FVKESK. Trimming left V 1 base short and J 10 bases short, with 14 bases between. Here the CDR3 reads CASSQVGGVVEQFF. The CDR3 DNA sequence: TGTGCCAGCAGCCAAGTGGGGGGAGTCGTAGAGCAGTTCTTC.

The CDR3 loop is CAISKTTDYNSPLHF. CDR3 in DNA: TGTGCCATCAGTAAAACGACAGATTATAATTCACCCCTCCACTTT. The V and J genes are TRBV10-3 and TRBJ1-6; possible D gene TRBD1, 5 bases. CDR3 size: 15 residues. Germline V gene data show CDR1 as ENHRY and CDR2 as SYGVKD. V was clipped by 5 bases and J by 4 bases, with 12 bases between them.

The CDR3 coding sequence is TGTGCCAGCACTAGAGACAGGGCCTCCTACGAGCAGTACTTC. Translated: CASTRDRASYEQYF. The rearrangement links TRBV2 to TRBJ2-7; 7 bases are shared with TRBD1. The CDR3 totals 14 residues. J lost 0 bases, V lost 7 bases, and 6 bases had no gene match. Germline-derived CDR1 and CDR2 are SNHLY and FYNNEI.

The DNA of the CDR3 is TGTGCCAGCACCGAGCAGGGTGAGGACAATGAGCAGTTCTTC. It translates to CASTEQGEDNEQFF. This chain links TRBV2 with TRBJ2-1, with D possibly TRBD1 on 5 matching bases. Germline V gene lookup returns CDR1 SNHLY and CDR2 FYNNEI. The CDR3 spans 14 residues. The V gene lost 7 bases and the J gene lost 5 bases, with 15 bases spanning the gap.

This rearrangement joins TRBV5-6 to TRBJ2-7; D is unclear. The V and J ends lost 4 bases and 2 bases respectively, with 25 bases between them. Germline V gene sequence: CDR1 SGHDT, CDR2 YYEEEE. This CDR3 comprises 18 residues. CDR3: CASSPPDGEGTQTYEQYF. CDR3 sequence (DNA): TGTGCCAGCAGCCCGCCCGATGGGGAAGGTACCCAAACCTACGAGCAGTACTTC.

CDR3 amino acids: CASSPSGNTEAFF. For the CDR3, the DNA is TGTGCCAGCAGCCCTTCAGGGAACACTGAAGCTTTCTTT. The chain recombines TRBV16 with TRBJ1-1; D gene uncertain. The CDR3 is 13 amino acids. Per the germline V gene, CDR1 is KGHSY and CDR2 is FQNENV. Trimming pared 4 bases from V and 1 base from J, leaving 7 bases between.